The entry below gives a single T cell receptor beta chain sequence along with its context. Assay used: immunoSEQ multiplex PCR; TCRdb lists only in-frame clones, some missing. The sample consists of over 200,000 clones, 85% of them appearing once. The data are from a study of blood T cell repertoires in COVID-19. Study in general: PBMCs, B-cell-depleted T cells, or T cells provided the cDNA or gDNA that made up the material.

Per the germline V gene, CDR1 is MNHEY and CDR2 is SVGAGI. Deletions cut 4 bases from V and 7 bases from J, with 11 bases between. The CDR3 has 13 residues. The TCR originated in a man between 35 and 55 years old who had recovered from COVID-19. Sequencing was performed on PBMCs or T cells enriched from blood (not recorded which). This chain joins TRBV6-5 and TRBJ1-5, with unresolved D. CDR3 coding DNA: TGTGCCAGCAGTTCGGGAACAAGCCAGCCCCAGCATTTT. Its protein is CASSSGTSQPQHF.